A selection of T cell receptor beta chains follows, all from one sample in a study of blood T cell repertoires in COVID-19. Sequencing used immunoSEQ multiplex PCR; TCRdb keeps in-frame clones, though not all of them. The profile shows under 300,000 clones, about 81% of them singletons. The sample comprised peripheral blood. These receptors all stem from a human donor with COVID-19, enrolled during active disease. The donor label of this sample is uncertain. Each CDR3 is given with its conserved first and last residue. The D gene is left open where the match is weak. Not all rows give a size; the values are once, few, many and, for expanded clones, a class.

CDR3 length,D gene,V gene,clone size,J gene,CDR3 protein,CDR3 DNA
13,TRBD2,TRBV29-1,once,TRBJ2-7,CSAKTSGLGEQYF,TGCAGCGCCAAGACTAGCGGGTTGGGGGAGCAGTACTTC
12,TRBD1,TRBV30,-,TRBJ2-1,CAWMRGGFEQFF,TGTGCCTGGATGAGAGGGGGCTTTGAGCAGTTCTTC
16,TRBD2,TRBV28,once,TRBJ2-5,CASSSNRDYPGETQYF,TGTGCCAGCAGTTCAAACCGGGACTACCCTGGGGAGACCCAGTACTTC
17,TRBD1,TRBV3-1/TRBV3-2,-,TRBJ2-5,CASSPTTGPAAGETQYF,TGTGCCAGCAGCCCCACGACAGGGCCCGCCGCAGGGGAGACCCAGTACTTC
13,-,TRBV12-3/TRBV12-4,few,TRBJ1-1,CASRRTVNTEAFF,TGTGCCAGCAGGCGTACAGTGAACACTGAAGCTTTCTTT
15,-,TRBV7-9,-,TRBJ2-5,CASSLGVSDQETQYF,TGTGCCAGCAGCTTAGGGGTCAGCGACCAAGAGACCCAGTACTTC
14,TRBD2,TRBV7-8,-,TRBJ2-5,CASSWTSVQETQYF,TGTGCCAGCAGTTGGACTAGCGTACAAGAGACCCAGTACTTC
15,TRBD1,TRBV7-3,-,TRBJ2-6,CASSLRGPGANVLTF,TGTGCCAGCAGCCTTAGGGGGCCTGGGGCCAACGTCCTGACTTTC
16,TRBD1,TRBV27,-,TRBJ1-2,CASSPPGTGGAHGYTF,TGTGCCAGCAGCCCTCCCGGGACAGGGGGCGCCCATGGCTACACCTTC
15,-,TRBV28,-,TRBJ1-4,CASSPRGGDNEKLFF,TGTGCCAGCAGCCCTAGGGGGGGGGATAATGAAAAACTGTTTTTT
15,-,TRBV18,-,TRBJ2-3,CASSQTYASTDTQYF,TGTGCCAGCTCACAAACTTATGCTAGCACAGATACGCAGTATTTT
13,TRBD2,TRBV3-1/TRBV3-2,-,TRBJ2-1,CASSLSGYNEQFF,TGTGCCAGCAGCCTTAGCGGGTACAATGAGCAGTTCTTC
14,-,TRBV19,-,TRBJ2-3,CASSIGSPTDTQYF,TGTGCCAGTAGTATTGGCTCCCCCACAGATACGCAGTATTTT
12,-,TRBV28,-,TRBJ1-2,CASRLANYGYTF,TGTGCCAGCCGCCTAGCTAACTATGGCTACACCTTC
15,TRBD1,TRBV6-2/TRBV6-3,-,TRBJ2-3,CASSSGTGDPDTQYF,TGTGCCAGCAGTTCCGGGACAGGGGACCCAGATACGCAGTATTTT
15,TRBD2,TRBV7-7,few,TRBJ2-3,CASSLGRAPTDTQYF,TGTGCTAGCAGCTTGGGGAGGGCCCCTACAGATACGCAGTATTTT
13,TRBD1,TRBV18,-,TRBJ2-7,CASSPGTGTGQYF,TGTGCCAGCTCACCAGGGACAGGGACCGGGCAGTACTTC
12,-,TRBV3-1/TRBV3-2,once,TRBJ2-5,CASSRGGETQYF,TGTGCCAGCAGCCGCGGCGGAGAGACCCAGTACTTC
16,-,TRBV7-2,-,TRBJ2-2,CASSLEGGTNTGELFF,TGTGCCAGCAGCTTAGAGGGCGGGACGAACACCGGGGAGCTGTTTTTT
16,TRBD2,TRBV10-3,-,TRBJ2-1,CAISESSSGTTTEQFF,TGTGCCATCAGTGAGTCGAGTAGCGGGACGACTACTGAGCAGTTCTTC
20,-,TRBV9,-,TRBJ1-4,CASSVVPRAATSPTNEKLFF,TGTGCCAGCAGCGTAGTTCCCAGGGCAGCGACAAGCCCAACTAATGAAAAACTGTTTTTT
14,TRBD1,TRBV3-1/TRBV3-2,few,TRBJ2-7,CASSQTGTGDAKYF,TGTGCCAGCAGTCAAACCGGGACAGGGGATGCAAAGTACTTC
14,-,TRBV11-2,-,TRBJ2-1,CASSLPSSYNEQFF,TGTGCCAGCAGCTTGCCGAGCTCCTACAATGAGCAGTTCTTC
13,-,TRBV18,-,TRBJ2-5,CASSPLTRETQYF,TGTGCCAGCTCACCACTGACGCGGGAGACCCAGTACTTC
15,TRBD2,TRBV28,-,TRBJ2-3,CASSLLAVSTDTQYF,TGTGCCAGCAGTTTGCTAGCGGTTAGCACAGATACGCAGTATTTT
10,-,TRBV7-9,-,TRBJ1-2,CAGGDYGYTF,TGTGCCGGGGGGGACTATGGCTACACCTTC